These 24 T cell receptor beta chains were all obtained from the same sample, sequenced in a study of metastatic and nonmetastatic thyroid tumors. MiXCR was used by TCRdb to re-call the PCR reads. The data show around 38,000 clones, 25% to 30% seen once. Each patient came to thyroid surgery without any prior treatment (of any kind). Material for sequencing was blood. These receptors were collected from a male donor with papillary thyroid cancer or a benign thyroid nodule (not recorded which). Some clones in this sample may be carry-over from other donors' samples.

In this sample, this clone turned up many times. The chain recombines TRBV4-2 with TRBJ1-2; TRBD1 might be the D (5 bases). The V end lost 1 base, the J end lost 8 bases, and 11 bases lay between the germline ends. The CDR3 extends over 13 amino acids. Germline V CDR1 and CDR2: LGHNA, YNFKEQ. The CDR3 region has the DNA TGTGCCAGCAGCCAAGGGATTGACAGCGGCTACACCTTC. It translates to CASSQGIDSGYTF.

In its sample, this clone was seen many times. The chain recombines TRBV24-1 with TRBJ1-4; D is perhaps TRBD1 (6 bases). The germline gives CDR1 KGHDR, CDR2 SFDVKD. V lost 7 bases to trimming and J lost 6 bases, with 14 bases between them. This CDR3 contains 14 residues. The CDR3 DNA is TGTGCCACCAGCGAGGGGGACGGACATGAAAAACTGTTTTTT. It specifies CATSEGDGHEKLFF.

This rearrangement joins TRBV18 to TRBJ1-5, with 9 bases aligning to TRBD1. CDR3 length: 15 amino acids. Germline lookup yields CDR1 KGHSH and CDR2 LQKENI. V shed 1 base, J shed 6 bases, and the junction held 4 bases outside the gene matches. DNA for the CDR3: TGTGCCAGCTCACCACAACCGGGACAGGGTCAGCCCCAGCATTTT. It codes for CASSPQPGQGQPQHF.

J is TRBJ2-1 and V is TRBV6-2 or TRBV6-3, with D unresolved. The CDR3 consists of 12 residues. CDR1 and CDR2 from the germline V gene are MNHEY and SVGEGT. V was shortened by 4 bases and J by 9 bases, with 10 bases between the two germline ends. For the CDR3, the DNA is TGTGCCAGCAGTTTCCCCGTTGGTGAGCAGTTCTTC. It codes for CASSFPVGEQFF.

This clone has just a few counts. V usage is TRBV12-3 or TRBV12-4 and J usage is TRBJ1-6; D call uncertain. The V end was cut by 5 bases, the J end by 8 bases, with 10 bases between. The CDR3 has 13 amino acids. The CDR3 region is CASSRGHHSPLHF. As DNA, the CDR3 is TGTGCCAGCAGTCGAGGTCATCATTCACCCCTCCACTTT.

This clone was found many times. At one end the junction does not follow the germline gene, possibly because of a read error. The CDR3 coding sequence is TGCAGCGTACAGACTAGCGTACAAGAGGCCCAGTACTTC. Protein sequence: CSVQTSVQEAQYF. V gene TRBV29-1 combines with J gene TRBJ2-5; 8 bases are a match to TRBD2. Germline CDR1 and CDR2: SQVTM and ANQGSEA. The CDR3 length is 13 residues. Based on the CDR3 plus reference TRBV29-1 and TRBJ2-5, the full variable domain is SAVISQKPSRDICQRGTSLTIQCQVDSQVTMMFWYRQQPGQSLTLIATANQGSEATYESGFVIDKFPISRPNLTFSTLTVSNMSPEDSSIYLCSVQTSVQEAQYFGPGTRLLVL.

J is TRBJ1-1 and V is TRBV20-1; TRBD1 matches 7 bases. V trimming: 0 bases; J trimming: 0 bases; junction bases outside the gene matches: 4. The length of the CDR3 is 15 residues. Germline V CDR1 and CDR2: DFQATT, SNEGSKA (reference sequence). The CDR3: CSAREGTAVNTEAFF. The CDR3 DNA reads TGCAGTGCTAGAGAAGGGACAGCAGTGAACACTGAAGCTTTCTTT.

This clone has more than one count but fewer than ten. The V call is TRBV6-6, the J call TRBJ2-7; 7 bases line up with TRBD2. This CDR3 is 14 amino acids long. The junction had 6 bases not matched to a gene; V was cut back by 2 bases and J by 5 bases. Germline V gives CDR1 MNHNY, CDR2 SVGAGI (reference sequence). The CDR3 DNA sequence: TGTGCCAGCAGTTACACCTGGACTAGTCACGAGCAGTACTTC. Translating gives CASSYTWTSHEQYF.

A few counts support this clone. Other DNA variants within this sample encode the same CDR3. The rearrangement uses TRBV27 and TRBJ2-2; TRBD1 might be the D (6 bases). Trimming cost V 6 bases and J 5 bases, with 19 bases left between them. The germline V gene has CDR1 MNHEY and CDR2 SMNVEV (reference sequence). This CDR3 has 16 amino acids. The CDR3 DNA reads as TGTGCCAGCAGAGCGAGGGGGTGGCGTAGGACCGGGGAGCTGTTTTTT. Translation: CASRARGWRRTGELFF.

The table lists this clone with a few counts. V and J are TRBV28 and TRBJ2-6, with D unresolved. The germline V and J ends were trimmed by 11 bases and 1 base, with 12 bases remaining between them. CDR3 length equals 14 residues. Looked up from germline, CDR1 is MDHEN and CDR2 is SYDVKM. This chain's CDR3 is CASHRRSGANVLTF. The CDR3 DNA reads as TGTGCCTCCCACCGGCGGTCTGGGGCCAACGTCCTGACTTTC.

Note on this clone: The conserved final phenylalanine or tryptophan is absent from the CDR3, which likely points to a read error. V usage is TRBV6-1 and J usage is TRBJ1-4; D may be TRBD1 (5 bases). V shed 1 base and J shed 3 bases, with 9 bases lying between them. Germline CDR1 MNHNS, CDR2 SASEGT. The CDR3 has 15 amino acids. CDR3 bases: TGTGCCAGCAGTGAAGGGGGGGGACCTAATGAAAAACTGTTTTGT. Amino acid sequence: CASSEGGGPNEKLFC.

This clone was recorded many times. The identical CDR3 is also encoded by other nucleotide sequences in the sample. The rearrangement links TRBV2 to TRBJ2-1, with TRBD1 as a possible D gene (6 bases). The CDR3 sequence is 16 residues long. V gave up 2 bases and J gave up 4 bases, with 15 bases separating them. Germline-derived CDR1 and CDR2 are SNHLY and FYNNEI. CDR3 residues: CASSEMAQGFYNEQFF. The CDR3 region has the DNA TGTGCCAGCAGTGAAATGGCCCAGGGGTTTTACAATGAGCAGTTCTTC.

V gene TRBV18 combines with J gene TRBJ1-1; the D gene is possibly TRBD1 (6 bases). Germline CDR1 KGHSH, CDR2 LQKENI. This CDR3 comprises 12 residues. Deletions cut 6 bases from V and 1 base from J, with 6 bases between. The CDR3 DNA reads TGTGCCAGCTCGGGGGCGAACACTGAAGCTTTCTTT. This translates into CASSGANTEAFF.

In its sample, this clone is medium-sized. This chain uses TRBV28 with TRBJ2-7; 8 nucleotides match TRBD1. J lost 2 bases, V lost 5 bases, and 5 bases had no gene match. Germline V gene lookup returns CDR1 MDHEN and CDR2 SYDVKM. The CDR3 has 14 amino acids. CDR3 region: CASSPGQAPYEQYF. CDR3 DNA sequence: TGTGCCAGCAGTCCGGGACAGGCACCCTACGAGCAGTACTTC. The full variable domain, its missing parts supplied by reference TRBV28 and TRBJ2-7, is DVKVTQSSRYLVKRTGEKVFLECVQDMDHENMFWYRQDPGLGLRLIYFSYDVKMKEKGDIPEGYSVSREKKERFSLILESASTNQTSMYLCASSPGQAPYEQYFGPGTRLTVT.

The chain joins TRBV6-1 to TRBJ1-1, with unresolved D. With 8 bases removed from V and 1 base from J, the gap between germline ends came to 17 bases. Germline V gene data show CDR1 as MNHNS and CDR2 as SASEGT. This CDR3 spans 15 amino acids. Here the CDR3 reads CASVRNRAGNTEAFF. Here the CDR3 DNA reads TGTGCCAGCGTAAGAAATAGGGCGGGGAACACTGAAGCTTTCTTT.

This clone was observed a handful of times. The chain links TRBV24-1 to TRBJ1-2; no clear D gene. The CDR3 consists of 12 residues. V lost 6 bases to trimming and J lost 4 bases, with 8 bases between them. Germline lookup yields CDR1 KGHDR and CDR2 SFDVKD. CDR3 nucleotide sequence: TGTGCCACCAGTTCGAGGTGCTATGGCTACACCTTC. This codes for CATSSRCYGYTF.

The chain is built from TRBV6-5 and TRBJ2-7; D unclear. In germline, CDR1 is MNHEY, CDR2 SVGAGI. Trimming removed 0 bases at V and 4 bases at J, with 13 bases between. This CDR3 is built from 15 residues. CDR3 amino acids: CASSYSSPNLYEQYF. CDR3 bases: TGTGCCAGCAGTTACTCATCACCGAACCTATACGAGCAGTACTTC.

As for this clone: One end of the junction is discordant with germline, which a read error may explain. V is TRBV28 and J is TRBJ2-7; unclear D gene. CDR3 length: 14 residues. CDR1 is MDHEN, CDR2 SYDVKM, per germline. CDR3 region: CASSKQARSYGQYF. Written as DNA, the CDR3 is TGTGCCAGCAGTAAGCAGGCGCGATCCTACGGGCAGTACTTC.

This clone occurred many times. The chain carries TRBV20-1 and TRBJ1-1; D is uncertain. Germline V gives CDR1 DFQATT, CDR2 SNEGSKA (reference sequence). The CDR3 is 16 residues long. The germline V and J ends were trimmed by 0 bases and 0 bases, with 14 bases remaining between them. CDR3 sequence (DNA): TGCAGTGCTAGAGAGGCGTCTCGGGGAATGAACACTGAAGCTTTCTTT. Its protein is CSAREASRGMNTEAFF.

At least ten counts were recorded for this clone. The chain carries TRBV6-1 and TRBJ2-3; D is possibly TRBD2 (6 bases). The CDR3 runs to 13 residues. Germline CDR1 is MNHNS and CDR2 is SASEGT. V dropped 9 bases and J dropped 6 bases, with 16 bases sitting between them. The DNA of the CDR3 is TGTGCCAGTACGGGGGTCCGCTTGGATACGCAGTATTTT. Residues: CASTGVRLDTQYF.

The chain joins TRBV20-1 to TRBJ2-5; TRBD2 matches 7 bases. CDR3 length: 13 amino acids. The germline V gene encodes CDR1 DFQATT and CDR2 SNEGSKA (reference sequence). Trimming removed 5 bases from V and 5 bases from J; junction bases left unmatched: 8. This CDR3 is CSAEGRGGETQYF. CDR3 DNA sequence: TGCAGTGCTGAGGGACGGGGAGGGGAGACCCAGTACTTC.

In the case of this clone: The final CDR3 position lacks the conserved phenylalanine or tryptophan, pointing to a likely read error. The rearrangement uses TRBV6-1 and TRBJ2-7, with 8 bases that match TRBD1. This CDR3 has 16 amino acids. Per the germline V gene, CDR1 is MNHNS and CDR2 is SASEGT. J was trimmed by 9 bases and V by 1 base; bases with no gene match: 14. The CDR3, as DNA: TGTGCCAGCAGTGAAGTGAACGGGCAGGGGGCTCACGCGCAGTACTTA. This sequence encodes CASSEVNGQGAHAQYL.

The CDR3 DNA sequence: TGCGCCAGCAGCTGGACAGGGTTGGGAGAGCAGTACTTC. Translated, it gives CASSWTGLGEQYF. This chain links TRBV5-1 with TRBJ2-7, with 8 nucleotides matching TRBD1. The CDR3 length is 13 residues. Germline V gives CDR1 SGHRS, CDR2 YFSETQ. With 3 bases clipped from V and 7 bases from J, the junction kept 6 bases outside the gene matches.

The chain links TRBV7-8 to TRBJ1-3, with D uncertain. V dropped 1 base and J dropped 0 bases, with 13 bases sitting between them. Looked up from germline, CDR1 is SGHVS and CDR2 is FQNEAQ. The CDR3 runs to 17 residues. This chain's CDR3 is CASSLGAQADSGNTIYF. As DNA, the CDR3 is TGTGCCAGCAGCTTAGGTGCGCAGGCCGACTCTGGAAACACCATATATTTT.